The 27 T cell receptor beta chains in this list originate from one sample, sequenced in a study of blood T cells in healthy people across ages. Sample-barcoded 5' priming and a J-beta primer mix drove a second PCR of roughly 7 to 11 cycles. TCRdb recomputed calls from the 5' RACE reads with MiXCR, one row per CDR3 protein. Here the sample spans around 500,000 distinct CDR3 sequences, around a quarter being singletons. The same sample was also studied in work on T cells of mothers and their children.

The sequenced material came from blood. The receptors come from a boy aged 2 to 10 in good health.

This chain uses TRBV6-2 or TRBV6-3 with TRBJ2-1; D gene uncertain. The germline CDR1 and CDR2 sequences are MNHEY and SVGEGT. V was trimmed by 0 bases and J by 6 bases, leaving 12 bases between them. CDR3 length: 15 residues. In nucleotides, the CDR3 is TGTGCCAGCAGTTACTCTACGCAGTCCAGCAATGAGCAGTTCTTC. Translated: CASSYSTQSSNEQFF.

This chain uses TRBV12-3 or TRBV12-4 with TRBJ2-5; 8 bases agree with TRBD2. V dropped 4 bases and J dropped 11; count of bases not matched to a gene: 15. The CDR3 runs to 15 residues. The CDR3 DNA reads TGTGCCAGCAGTTATGGGACTAGGCCCTCTGGGGAGCAGTACTTC. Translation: CASSYGTRPSGEQYF.

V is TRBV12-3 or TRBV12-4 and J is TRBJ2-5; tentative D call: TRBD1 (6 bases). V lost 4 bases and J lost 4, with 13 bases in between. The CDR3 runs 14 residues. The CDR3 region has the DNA TGTGCCAGCAGTTCGTTACAGGGACGAGAGACCCAGTACTTC. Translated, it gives CASSSLQGRETQYF.

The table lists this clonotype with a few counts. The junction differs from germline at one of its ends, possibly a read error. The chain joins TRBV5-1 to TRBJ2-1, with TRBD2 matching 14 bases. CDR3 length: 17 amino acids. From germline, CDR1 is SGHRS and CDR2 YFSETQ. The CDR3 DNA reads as TGCGCCAGTAGCTTGGGGACTAGCGGGGGTCACTACAATGAGCAGTTCTTC. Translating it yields CASSLGTSGGHYNEQFF.

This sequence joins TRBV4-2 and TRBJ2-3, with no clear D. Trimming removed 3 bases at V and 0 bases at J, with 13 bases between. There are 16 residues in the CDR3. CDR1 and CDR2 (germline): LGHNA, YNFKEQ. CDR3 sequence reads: CASSQLLLVSTDTQYF. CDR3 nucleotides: TGTGCCAGCAGCCAGCTTTTGCTCGTTAGCACAGATACGCAGTATTTT.

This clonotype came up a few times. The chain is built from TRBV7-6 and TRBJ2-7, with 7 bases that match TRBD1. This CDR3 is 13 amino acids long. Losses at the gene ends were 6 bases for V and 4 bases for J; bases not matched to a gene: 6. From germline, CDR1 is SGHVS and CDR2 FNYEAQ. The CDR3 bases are TGTGCCAGCAGTTCAGGGGGTCCATACGAGCAGTACTTC. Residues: CASSSGGPYEQYF.

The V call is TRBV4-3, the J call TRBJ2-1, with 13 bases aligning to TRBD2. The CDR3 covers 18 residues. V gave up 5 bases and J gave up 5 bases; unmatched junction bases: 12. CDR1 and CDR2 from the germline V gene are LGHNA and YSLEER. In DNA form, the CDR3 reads TGCGCCAGCAGCGTTTTTTTCTTGGGACTAGCGGGACACAATGAGCAGTTCTTC. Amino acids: CASSVFFLGLAGHNEQFF.

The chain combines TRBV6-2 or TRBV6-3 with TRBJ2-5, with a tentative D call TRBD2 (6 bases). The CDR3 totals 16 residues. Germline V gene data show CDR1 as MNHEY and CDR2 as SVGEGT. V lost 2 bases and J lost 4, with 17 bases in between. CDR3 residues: CASSYGGITSGETQYF. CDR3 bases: TGTGCCAGCAGTTACGGCGGGATAACCTCGGGAGAGACCCAGTACTTC.

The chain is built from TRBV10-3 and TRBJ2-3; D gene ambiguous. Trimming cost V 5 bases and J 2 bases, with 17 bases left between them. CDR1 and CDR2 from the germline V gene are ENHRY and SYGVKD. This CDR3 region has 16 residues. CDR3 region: CAISSTSRVSTDTQYF. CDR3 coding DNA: TGTGCCATCAGTTCGACTTCTCGGGTTTCCACAGATACGCAGTATTTT.

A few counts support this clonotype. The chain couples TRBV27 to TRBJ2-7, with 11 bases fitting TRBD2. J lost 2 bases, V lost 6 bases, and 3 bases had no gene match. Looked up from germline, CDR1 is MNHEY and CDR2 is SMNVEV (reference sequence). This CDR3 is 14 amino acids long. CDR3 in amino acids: CASRLAGGPYEQYF. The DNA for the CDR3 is TGTGCCAGCAGATTAGCGGGAGGGCCCTACGAGCAGTACTTC.

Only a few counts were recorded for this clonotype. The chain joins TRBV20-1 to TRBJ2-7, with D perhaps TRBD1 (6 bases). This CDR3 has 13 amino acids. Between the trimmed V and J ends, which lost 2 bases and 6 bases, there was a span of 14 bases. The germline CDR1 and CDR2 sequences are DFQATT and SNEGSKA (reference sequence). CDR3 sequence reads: CSARRQAVSEQYF. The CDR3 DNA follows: TGCAGTGCTAGAAGACAGGCCGTCAGCGAGCAGTACTTC.

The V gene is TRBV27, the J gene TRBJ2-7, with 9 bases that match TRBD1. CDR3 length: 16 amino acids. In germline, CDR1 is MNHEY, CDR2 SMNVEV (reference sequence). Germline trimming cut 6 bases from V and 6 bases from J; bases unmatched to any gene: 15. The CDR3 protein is CASRSPPGQGFSEQYF. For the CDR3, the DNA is TGTGCCAGCAGATCCCCTCCGGGACAGGGCTTTTCCGAGCAGTACTTC.

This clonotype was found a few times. The CDR3 DNA follows: TGTGCCAGCAGCCTCTATGAGACTAGCGGGGGAACCCAGTACTTC. Encoded protein: CASSLYETSGGTQYF. The V call is TRBV7-9, the J call TRBJ2-1; 12 bases are shared with TRBD2. The closer fit of TRBJ2-5 to the DNA end suggests the J call may be wrong. Germline loops: CDR1 SEHNR, CDR2 FQNEAQ (reference sequence). The CDR3 totals 15 residues.

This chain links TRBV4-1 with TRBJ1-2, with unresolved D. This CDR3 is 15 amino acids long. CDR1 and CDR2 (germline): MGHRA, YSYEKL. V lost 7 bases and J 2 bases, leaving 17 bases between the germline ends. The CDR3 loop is CASNLRLAENYGYTF. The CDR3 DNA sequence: TGCGCCAGCAACCTCCGATTGGCGGAGAACTATGGCTACACCTTC.

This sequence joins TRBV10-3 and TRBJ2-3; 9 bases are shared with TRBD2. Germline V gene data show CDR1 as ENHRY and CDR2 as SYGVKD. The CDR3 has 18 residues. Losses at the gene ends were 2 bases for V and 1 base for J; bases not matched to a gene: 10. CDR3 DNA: TGTGCCATCAGTGAGACCCTCCTGACTAGCGGTGGCACAGATACGCAGTATTTT. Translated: CAISETLLTSGGTDTQYF.

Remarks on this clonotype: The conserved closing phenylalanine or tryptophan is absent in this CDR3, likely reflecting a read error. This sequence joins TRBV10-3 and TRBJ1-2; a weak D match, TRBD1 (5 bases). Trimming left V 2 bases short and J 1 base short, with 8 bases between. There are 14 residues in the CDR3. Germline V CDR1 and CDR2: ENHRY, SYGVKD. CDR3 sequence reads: CAISETGFNYGYTL. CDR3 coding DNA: TGTGCCATCAGTGAGACAGGCTTTAACTATGGCTACACCCTC.

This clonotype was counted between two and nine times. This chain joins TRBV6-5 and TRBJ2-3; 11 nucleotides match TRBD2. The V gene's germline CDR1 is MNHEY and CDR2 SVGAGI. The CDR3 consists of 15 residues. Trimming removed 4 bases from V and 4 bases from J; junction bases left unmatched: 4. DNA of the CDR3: TGTGCCAGCAGTTCTAGCGGGGGGAGGGCAGATACGCAGTATTTT. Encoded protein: CASSSSGGRADTQYF.

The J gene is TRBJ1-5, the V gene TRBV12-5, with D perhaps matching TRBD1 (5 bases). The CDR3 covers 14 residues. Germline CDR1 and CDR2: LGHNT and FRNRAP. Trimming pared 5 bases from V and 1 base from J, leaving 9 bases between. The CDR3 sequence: CASGRGQSNQPQHF. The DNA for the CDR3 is TGTGCTAGTGGTAGAGGACAAAGCAATCAGCCCCAGCATTTT.

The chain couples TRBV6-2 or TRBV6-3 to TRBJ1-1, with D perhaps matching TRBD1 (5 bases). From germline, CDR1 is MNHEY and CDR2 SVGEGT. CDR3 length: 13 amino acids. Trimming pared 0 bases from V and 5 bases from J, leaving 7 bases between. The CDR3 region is CASSYSTDTEAFF. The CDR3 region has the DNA TGTGCCAGCAGTTACTCGACAGATACTGAAGCTTTCTTT.

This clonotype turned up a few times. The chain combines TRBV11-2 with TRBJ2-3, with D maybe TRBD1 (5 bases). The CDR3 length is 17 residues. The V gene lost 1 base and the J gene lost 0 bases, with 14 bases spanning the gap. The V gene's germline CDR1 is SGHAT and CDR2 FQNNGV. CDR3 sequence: CASSLGAGRASTDTQYF. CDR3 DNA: TGTGCCAGCAGCTTAGGAGCCGGCAGGGCGAGCACAGATACGCAGTATTTT.

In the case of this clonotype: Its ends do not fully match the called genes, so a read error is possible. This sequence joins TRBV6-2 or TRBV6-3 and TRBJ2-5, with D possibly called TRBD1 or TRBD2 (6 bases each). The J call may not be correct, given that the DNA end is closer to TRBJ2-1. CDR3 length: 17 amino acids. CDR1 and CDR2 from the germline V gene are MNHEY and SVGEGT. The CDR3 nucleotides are TGTACCAGCGCGAAGAACTCGGGGGCAGGGCCCTACAATGAGCAGTTCTTC. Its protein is CTSAKNSGAGPYNEQFF.

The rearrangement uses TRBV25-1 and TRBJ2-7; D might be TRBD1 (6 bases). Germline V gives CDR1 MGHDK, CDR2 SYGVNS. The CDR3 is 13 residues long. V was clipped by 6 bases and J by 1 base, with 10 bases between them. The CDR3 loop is CASRGDNSYEQYF. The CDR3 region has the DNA TGTGCCAGCAGGGGGGACAATTCCTACGAGCAGTACTTC.

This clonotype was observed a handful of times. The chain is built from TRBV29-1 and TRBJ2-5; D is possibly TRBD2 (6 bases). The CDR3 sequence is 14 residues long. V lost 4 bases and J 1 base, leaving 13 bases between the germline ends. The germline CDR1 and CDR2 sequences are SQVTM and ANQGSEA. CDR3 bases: TGCAGCGTTGTCGGCGGGGCCCTCCAAGAGACCCAGTACTTC. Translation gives CSVVGGALQETQYF.

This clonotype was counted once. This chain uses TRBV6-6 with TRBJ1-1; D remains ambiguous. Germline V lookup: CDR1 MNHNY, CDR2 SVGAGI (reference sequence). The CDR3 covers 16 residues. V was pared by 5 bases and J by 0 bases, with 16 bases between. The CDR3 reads CASSNKGGVMNTEAFF. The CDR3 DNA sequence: TGTGCCAGCAGTAACAAGGGCGGGGTCATGAACACTGAAGCTTTCTTT.

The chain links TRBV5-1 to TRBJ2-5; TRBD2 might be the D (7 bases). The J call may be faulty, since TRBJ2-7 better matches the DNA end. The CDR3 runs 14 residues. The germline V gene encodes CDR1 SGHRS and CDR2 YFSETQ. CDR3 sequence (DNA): TGCGCCAGCAGCTTGGAGGGGGAGGGAGGCGAGCAGTACTTC. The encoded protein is CASSLEGEGGEQYF.

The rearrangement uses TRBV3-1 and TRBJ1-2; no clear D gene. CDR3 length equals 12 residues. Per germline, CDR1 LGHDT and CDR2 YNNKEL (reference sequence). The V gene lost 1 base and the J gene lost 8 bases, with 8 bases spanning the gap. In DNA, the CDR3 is TGTGCCAGCAGCCAAGTCACCAGCGGCTACACCTTC. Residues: CASSQVTSGYTF.

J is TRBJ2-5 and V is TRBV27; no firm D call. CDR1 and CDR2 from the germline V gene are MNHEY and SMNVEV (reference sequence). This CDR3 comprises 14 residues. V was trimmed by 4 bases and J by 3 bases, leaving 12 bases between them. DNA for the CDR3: TGTGCCAGCAGTTCTGAAACACTGAAAGAGACCCAGTACTTC. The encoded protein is CASSSETLKETQYF.